One T cell receptor beta chain is described in this entry. Its antigen is undetermined. This record comes from a study of identifying expanded T cells in peripheral blood. Study-level results: Variance in clone template counts between approximately 2-week samples significantly increased with total template count across all healthy donors. Differentially abundant clones: roughly 1.2 between replicates, roughly 16 at roughly 13 days, less than 20 at four.

No infections or other immune events were documented during collection. The CDR3 spans 15 residues. Per the germline V gene, CDR1 is WNHNN and CDR2 is SYGVQD (reference sequence). J was trimmed by 2 bases and V by 2 bases; bases with no gene match: 0. The protocol was immunoSEQ multiplex PCR, while the TCRdb copy is restricted to in-frame clones and leaves out a portion. The repertoire consists of 100,000 to 110,000 clones, with roughly 88% occurring once and the leading ten covering about 6%. The sample taken for sequencing was blood. V gene TRBV10-1 combines with J gene TRBJ2-1, with 10 bases matching TRBD2. The source is a person between 18 and 75 years old in good health. The CDR3 nucleotides are TGCGCCAGCAGTGAGAGCGGGGGGGCCTACAATGAGCAGTTCTTC. It codes for CASSESGGAYNEQFF.